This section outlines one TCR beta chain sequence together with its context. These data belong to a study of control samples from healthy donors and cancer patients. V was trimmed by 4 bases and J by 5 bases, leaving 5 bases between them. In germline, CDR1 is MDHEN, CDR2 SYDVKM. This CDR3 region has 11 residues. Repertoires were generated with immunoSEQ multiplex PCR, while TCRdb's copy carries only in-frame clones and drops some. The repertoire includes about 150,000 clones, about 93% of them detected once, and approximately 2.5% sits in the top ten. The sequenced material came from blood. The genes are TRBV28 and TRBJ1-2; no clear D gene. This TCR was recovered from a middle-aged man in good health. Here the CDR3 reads CASSSGYGYTF. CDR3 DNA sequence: TGTGCCAGCAGTTCGGGTTATGGCTACACCTTC.